The present T cell receptor beta chain was sequenced within a study of blood T cell repertoires in COVID-19. Across the whole study: The study drew acute and convalescent COVID-19 samples from the United States, Italy and Spain. Sources were T cells, B-cell-depleted T cells, or PBMCs; the material itself was cDNA or gDNA.

In the study's own analysis: Amplified reference gene primers provided the basis for estimating nucleated cell counts. The table came from immunoSEQ multiplex PCR; TCRdb's copy has only in-frame clones and leaves some out. That table is the source of V, J and clone size, and D and trimming were worked out from the DNA. The data show about 81,000 clones, 89% seen once. A single count supports this clone. This CDR3 has 13 amino acids. From germline, CDR1 is GTSNPN and CDR2 SVGIG (reference sequence). V was shortened by 1 base and J by 6 bases, with 9 bases between the two germline ends. The material sequenced was peripheral blood. The V gene is TRBV30, the J gene TRBJ2-2; a weak D match, TRBD2 (5 bases). The TCR comes from a man in his sixties or seventies with active or convalescent COVID-19. The CDR3 DNA sequence: TGTGCCTGGAGTGGTCACGGGGCCGGGGAGCTGTTTTTT. Protein: CAWSGHGAGELFF.